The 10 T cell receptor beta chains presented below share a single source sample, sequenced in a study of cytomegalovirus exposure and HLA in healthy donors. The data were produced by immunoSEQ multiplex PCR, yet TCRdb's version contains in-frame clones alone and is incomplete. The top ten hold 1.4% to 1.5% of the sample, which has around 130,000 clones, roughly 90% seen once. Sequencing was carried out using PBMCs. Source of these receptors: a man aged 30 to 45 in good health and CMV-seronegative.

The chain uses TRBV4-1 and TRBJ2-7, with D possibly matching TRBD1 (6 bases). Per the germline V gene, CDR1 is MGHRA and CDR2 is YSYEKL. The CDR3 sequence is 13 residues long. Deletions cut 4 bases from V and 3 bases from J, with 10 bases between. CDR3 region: CASSLGQNYEQYF. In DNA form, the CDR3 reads TGCGCCAGCAGCCTTGGACAGAACTACGAGCAGTACTTC.

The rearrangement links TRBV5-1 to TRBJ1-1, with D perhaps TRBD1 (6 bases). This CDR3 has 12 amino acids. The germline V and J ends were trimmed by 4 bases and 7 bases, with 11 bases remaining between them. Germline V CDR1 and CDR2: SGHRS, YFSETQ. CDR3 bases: TGCGCCAGCAGCACGACAGGTTTTGAAGCTTTCTTT. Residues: CASSTTGFEAFF.

Here the CDR3 DNA reads TGTGCCAGCAGTGGGTCTGAGGGCTCGGGGGAACCCCTCCACTTT. Residues: CASSGSEGSGEPLHF. The rearrangement joins TRBV6-1 to TRBJ1-6; tentative D call: TRBD1 (5 bases). In germline, CDR1 is MNHNS, CDR2 SASEGT. V lost 4 bases, J lost 12 bases, and 19 bases lay in between. The CDR3 runs to 15 residues.

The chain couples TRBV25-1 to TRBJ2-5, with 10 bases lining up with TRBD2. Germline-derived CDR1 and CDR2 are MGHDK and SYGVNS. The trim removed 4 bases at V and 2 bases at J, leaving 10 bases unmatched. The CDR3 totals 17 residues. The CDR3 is CASSADNLAGAQETQYF. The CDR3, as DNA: TGTGCCAGCAGTGCAGATAATCTAGCGGGAGCGCAAGAGACCCAGTACTTC.

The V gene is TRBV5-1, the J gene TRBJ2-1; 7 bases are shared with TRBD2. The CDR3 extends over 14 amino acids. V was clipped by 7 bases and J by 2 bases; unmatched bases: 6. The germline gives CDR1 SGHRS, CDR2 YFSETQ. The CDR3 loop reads CASGLAEAYNEQFF. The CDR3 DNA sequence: TGCGCCAGCGGTCTAGCGGAAGCCTACAATGAGCAGTTCTTC.

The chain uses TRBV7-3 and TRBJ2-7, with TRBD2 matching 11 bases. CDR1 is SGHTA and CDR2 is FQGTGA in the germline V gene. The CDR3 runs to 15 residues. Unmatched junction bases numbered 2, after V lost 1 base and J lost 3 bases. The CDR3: CASSLSGTSGYEQYF. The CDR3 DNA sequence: TGTGCCAGCAGCTTAAGTGGGACTAGCGGCTACGAGCAGTACTTC. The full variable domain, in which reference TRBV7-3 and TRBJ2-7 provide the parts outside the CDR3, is GAGVSQTPSNKVTEKGKYVELRCDPISGHTALYWYRQSLGQGPEFLIYFQGTGAADDSGLPNDRFFAVRPEGSVSTLKIQRTERGDSAVYLCASSLSGTSGYEQYFGPGTRLTVT.

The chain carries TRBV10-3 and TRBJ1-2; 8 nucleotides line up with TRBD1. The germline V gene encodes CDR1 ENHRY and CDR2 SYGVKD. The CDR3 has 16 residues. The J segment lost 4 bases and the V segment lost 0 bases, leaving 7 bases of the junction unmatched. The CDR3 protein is CAISESDRVPIYGYTF. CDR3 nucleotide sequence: TGTGCCATCAGTGAGTCGGACAGGGTCCCTATCTATGGCTACACCTTC.

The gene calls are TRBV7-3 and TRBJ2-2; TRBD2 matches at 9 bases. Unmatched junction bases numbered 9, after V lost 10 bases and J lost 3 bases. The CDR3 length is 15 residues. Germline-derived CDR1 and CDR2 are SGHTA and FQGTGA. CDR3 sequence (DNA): TGTGCCACCGCGTTATCTAGCGGGGACACCGGGGAGCTGTTTTTT. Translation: CATALSSGDTGELFF. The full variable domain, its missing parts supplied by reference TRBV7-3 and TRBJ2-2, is GAGVSQTPSNKVTEKGKYVELRCDPISGHTALYWYRQSLGQGPEFLIYFQGTGAADDSGLPNDRFFAVRPEGSVSTLKIQRTERGDSAVYLCATALSSGDTGELFFGEGSRLTVL.

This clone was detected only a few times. CDR3 bases: TGTGCCAGCAGCGAGGGGATAACCGGGACACCTCTGGCTGGCTACACCTTC. Amino acids: CASSEGITGTPLAGYTF. The chain links TRBV9 to TRBJ1-2, with D maybe TRBD1 (6 bases). There are 17 residues in the CDR3. Germline CDR1 SGDLS, CDR2 YYNGEE. Between the trimmed V and J ends, which lost 3 bases and 7 bases, there was a span of 25 bases.

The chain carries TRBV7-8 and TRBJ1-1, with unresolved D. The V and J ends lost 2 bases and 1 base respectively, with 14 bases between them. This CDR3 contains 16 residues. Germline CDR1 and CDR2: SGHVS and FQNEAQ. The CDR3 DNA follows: TGTGCCAGCAGCTTAATTGGCCTCTCGGGGAACACTGAAGCTTTCTTT. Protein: CASSLIGLSGNTEAFF. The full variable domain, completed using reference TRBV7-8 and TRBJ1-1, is GAGVSQSPRYKVAKRGQDVALRCDPISGHVSLFWYQQALGQGPEFLTYFQNEAQLDKSGLPSDRFFAERPEGSVSTLKIQRTQQEDSAVYLCASSLIGLSGNTEAFFGQGTRLTVV.